In this sample, the clone carrying this T cell receptor beta chain turned up a few times. This entry belongs to a study of beta chain features in type 1 diabetes. In the study overall: Patients were similar to healthy donors in age and gender (as well as in cell yields).

Each donor gave one heparinised blood draw averaging around 120 mL. The entirety of the isolated RNA underwent reverse transcription, so expressed TCRB transcripts were sequenced. Using immunoSEQ multiplex PCR, the repertoire was profiled, and TCRdb retains in-frame clones only, with some absent. The table lists around 160,000 clones, under 60% of them singletons, with around 0.43% in the top ten. Material: Tregs from blood. The sequence was obtained from a young man in good health.

The CDR3: CASSVDRGHGYTF. In DNA, the CDR3 is TGTGCCAGCAGCGTCGACAGGGGACACGGCTACACCTTC. V gene TRBV11-1 combines with J gene TRBJ1-2; TRBD1 matches 8 bases. Germline loops: CDR1 SGHAT, CDR2 FQDESV (reference sequence). The J segment lost 8 bases and the V segment lost 5 bases, leaving 7 bases of the junction unmatched. The CDR3 is 13 amino acids.